This is a list of T cell receptor beta chains from one sample in a study of cytomegalovirus exposure and HLA in healthy donors. TCRdb's table, derived via immunoSEQ multiplex PCR, lists solely in-frame clones and lacks some. The table includes over 150,000 clones, under 85% detected once. The sequencing input was PBMCs. These receptors all stem from a man aged 18 to 30 in good health and CMV-seronegative. Each CDR3 is given with its conserved first and last residue. The D gene is left open where the match is weak. Only some rows state a clone size, as once, few, many or a class for expanded clones.

J | V | size | D | CDR3 | DNA
TRBJ2-7 | TRBV7-9 | NA | NA | CASSLMQGPLEQYF | TGTGCCAGCAGCTTAATGCAGGGCCCCCTCGAGCAGTACTTC
TRBJ1-3 | TRBV7-9 | NA | TRBD1 | CASSRTLPPGQSSGNTIYF | TGTGCCAGCAGTCGTACCCTCCCACCGGGACAGAGCTCTGGAAACACCATATATTTT
TRBJ2-7 | TRBV7-6 | NA | TRBD2 | CASSPSYGGGIYEQYF | TGTGCCAGCAGCCCGTCCTACGGGGGGGGAATCTACGAGCAGTACTTC
TRBJ2-7 | TRBV7-9 | NA | TRBD2 | CASSPSSMGSGNIYEQYF | TGTGCCAGCAGCCCTAGTTCAATGGGGAGCGGGAATATCTACGAGCAGTACTTC
TRBJ1-1 | TRBV5-1 | NA | TRBD1 | CASSLTGTVNTEAFF | TGCGCCAGCAGCCTGACTGGGACAGTGAACACTGAAGCTTTCTTT
TRBJ2-5 | TRBV7-8 | NA | NA | CASSLRNLGGETQYF | TGTGCCAGCAGCTTAAGGAATCTCGGGGGTGAGACCCAGTACTTC
TRBJ2-6 | TRBV19 | NA | NA | CASSIRGARTRTGANVLTF | TGTGCCAGTAGTATCCGGGGGGCGCGCACTAGGACTGGGGCCAACGTCCTGACTTTC
TRBJ1-2 | TRBV5-4 | once | NA | CASSLSEGTGYTF | TGTGCCAGCAGCTTGTCGGAGGGGACGGGCTACACCTTC
TRBJ2-3 | TRBV9 | NA | NA | CASSVNSGLTDTQYF | TGTGCCAGCAGCGTTAATTCGGGACTCACAGATACGCAGTATTTT
TRBJ2-3 | TRBV9 | NA | NA | CASSVGPRTDTQYF | TGTGCCAGCAGCGTCGGTCCGCGCACAGATACGCAGTATTTT
TRBJ1-3 | TRBV25-1 | NA | NA | CASSAVAGNTIYF | TGTGCCAGCAGTGCGGTAGCTGGAAACACCATATATTTT
TRBJ1-1 | TRBV19 | NA | NA | CASSIVTGPEAFF | TGTGCCAGTAGTATAGTTACAGGCCCTGAAGCTTTCTTT
TRBJ2-7 | TRBV28 | NA | NA | CASSLARTWYEQYF | TGTGCCAGCAGCTTGGCTCGTACGTGGTACGAGCAGTACTTC
TRBJ2-7 | TRBV11-2 | once | TRBD1 | CASRSPTGVEQYF | TGTGCCAGCCGCTCTCCGACAGGGGTCGAGCAGTACTTC
TRBJ1-2 | TRBV5-4 | NA | NA | CASSRFRDLTPADYGYTF | TGTGCCAGCAGCCGTTTCCGGGATCTTACCCCAGCGGACTATGGCTACACCTTC
TRBJ2-1 | TRBV27 | NA | NA | CASGSTVRPRIVFF | TGTGCCAGCGGATCGACAGTTAGGCCCCGCATCGTGTTCTTC
TRBJ2-1 | TRBV14 | NA | TRBD2 | CASSQDGRLWRGRYNEQFF | TGTGCCAGCAGCCAAGATGGGCGTCTATGGCGGGGGAGATACAATGAGCAGTTCTTC
TRBJ2-5 | TRBV7-8 | NA | NA | CASSFPREGGIRETQYF | TGTGCCAGCAGCTTCCCGAGGGAGGGGGGCATACGAGAGACCCAGTACTTC
TRBJ1-5 | TRBV27 | once | NA | CASSLPGGNQPQHF | TGTGCCAGCAGTCTGCCAGGGGGCAATCAGCCCCAGCATTTT
TRBJ1-3 | TRBV5-4 | NA | NA | CASSLAGQGIIYF | TGTGCCAGCAGCTTGGCAGGGCAGGGCATCATATATTTT
TRBJ1-2 | TRBV2 | once | NA | CASPQYGGRLSGYTF | TGTGCCAGCCCACAGTACGGGGGGCGGTTGTCTGGCTACACCTTC
TRBJ2-7 | TRBV6-1 | NA | NA | CASSEWGRGASEQYF | TGTGCCAGCAGTGAATGGGGCAGGGGAGCGTCCGAGCAGTACTTC
TRBJ2-1 | TRBV30 | NA | TRBD2 | CASSGRGGNEQFF | TGTGCCTCTAGCGGGAGGGGGGGGAATGAGCAGTTCTTC
TRBJ1-1 | TRBV29-1 | NA | NA | CSVPGPRGSTEAFF | TGCAGCGTTCCTGGCCCACGAGGTTCGACTGAAGCTTTCTTT
TRBJ1-2 | TRBV6-5 | NA | NA | CASSYSVESPLGTF | TGTGCCAGCAGTTACAGCGTGGAGTCACCATTGGGCACCTTC
TRBJ2-5 | TRBV4-3 | NA | TRBD2 | CASSQDLAGGTLQETQYF | TGCGCCAGCAGCCAAGATCTGGCGGGAGGAACCTTACAAGAGACCCAGTACTTC
TRBJ2-1 | TRBV7-3 | once | TRBD2 | CASSLHPTSGISYNEQFF | TGTGCCAGCAGCTTACATCCGACTAGCGGGATCTCCTACAATGAGCAGTTCTTC
TRBJ2-5 | TRBV7-3 | few | TRBD2 | CASSPGGAETQYF | TGTGCCAGCAGCCCCGGGGGGGCAGAGACCCAGTACTTC
TRBJ1-2 | TRBV6-5 | NA | TRBD1 | CASSPDRGVNGYTF | TGTGCCAGCAGTCCCGACAGGGGAGTCAATGGCTACACCTTC
TRBJ2-1 | TRBV15 | NA | TRBD1 | CATSLTGTGGSEQFF | TGTGCCACCAGCCTAACCGGGACAGGGGGAAGTGAGCAGTTCTTC
TRBJ1-4 | TRBV27 | NA | NA | CASSLLSTNEKLFF | TGTGCCAGCAGTTTACTGTCAACTAATGAAAAACTGTTTTTT
TRBJ2-2 | TRBV9 | NA | NA | CASSDKGDRYTGELFF | TGTGCCAGCAGCGACAAAGGCGACAGATACACCGGGGAGCTGTTTTTT
TRBJ2-2 | TRBV4-2 | NA | NA | CASSQDLSRAGELFF | TGTGCCAGCAGCCAAGATCTGTCACGCGCCGGGGAGCTGTTTTTT
TRBJ2-2 | TRBV30 | NA | TRBD1 | CAWSVLRQGLYTGELFF | TGTGCCTGGAGTGTACTGAGACAGGGTCTCTACACCGGGGAGCTGTTTTTT
TRBJ1-1 | TRBV5-6 | NA | NA | CASYKLLLNTEAFF | TGTGCCAGCTACAAATTACTATTGAACACTGAAGCTTTCTTT
TRBJ2-5 | TRBV28 | once | NA | CASSPGSGSETQYF | TGTGCCAGCAGCCCCGGATCAGGATCGGAGACCCAGTACTTC
TRBJ2-7 | TRBV11-2 | NA | TRBD1 | CASSRTGYEQYF | TGTGCCAGCAGCCGGACAGGCTACGAGCAGTACTTC
TRBJ2-5 | TRBV4-2 | NA | TRBD2 | CASSQAQAGGNQETQYF | TGTGCCAGCAGCCAAGCCCAAGCGGGGGGAAATCAAGAGACCCAGTACTTC
TRBJ1-5 | TRBV28 | NA | NA | CASSLQGTPQPQHF | TGTGCCAGCAGTTTACAGGGGACCCCACAGCCCCAGCATTTT
TRBJ2-2 | TRBV29-1 | NA | TRBD1 | CSVVGAQGAGGELFF | TGCAGCGTTGTGGGGGCGCAGGGGGCAGGCGGGGAGCTGTTTTTT
TRBJ2-1 | TRBV29-1 | NA | NA | CSAEQGNEQFF | TGCAGCGCAGAACAGGGTAATGAGCAGTTCTTC
TRBJ2-1 | TRBV15 | NA | TRBD2 | CATSQLAGAYNEQFF | TGTGCCACCAGCCAACTAGCGGGAGCTTACAATGAGCAGTTCTTC
TRBJ2-3 | TRBV5-4 | NA | NA | CASSLLDGTDTQYF | TGTGCCAGCAGCTTGCTCGACGGGACAGATACGCAGTATTTT
TRBJ2-2 | TRBV27 | NA | NA | CASSLSNTNTGELFF | TGTGCCAGCAGTTTATCGAACACGAACACCGGGGAGCTGTTTTTT
TRBJ2-1 | TRBV27 | NA | NA | CASSLGANEQFF | TGTGCCAGCAGTTTAGGGGCGAATGAGCAGTTCTTC
TRBJ2-3 | TRBV7-2 | NA | NA | CASSSEVRTEGNTQYF | TGTGCCAGCAGCTCCGAGGTGCGGACGGAGGGGAATACGCAGTATTTT
TRBJ1-2 | TRBV4-1 | once | TRBD1 | CASSQDIRTGGNYGYTF | TGCGCCAGCAGCCAAGATATAAGAACAGGGGGTAACTATGGCTACACCTTC
TRBJ1-2 | TRBV28 | NA | TRBD1 | CASSLGQGSYGYTF | TGTGCCAGCAGCCTCGGACAGGGGAGCTATGGCTACACCTTC
TRBJ1-1 | TRBV9 | once | NA | CASSVVSGALTNTEAFF | TGTGCCAGCAGCGTAGTGTCAGGGGCCCTAACGAACACTGAAGCTTTCTTT
TRBJ1-6 | TRBV7-2 | NA | TRBD1 | CASSRGPGGFYNSPLHF | TGTGCCAGCAGCCGGGGCCCAGGGGGCTTCTATAATTCACCCCTCCACTTT
TRBJ1-2 | TRBV7-9 | once | TRBD1 | CSSSLDRVYGYTF | TGTTCCAGCAGCTTGGACAGGGTGTATGGCTACACCTTC
TRBJ1-2 | TRBV28 | NA | TRBD1 | CASPPSPTGRNYGYTF | TGTGCCAGCCCACCGTCGCCGACAGGGAGAAACTATGGCTACACCTTC
TRBJ2-3 | TRBV9 | NA | TRBD2 | CASSRVPGLAGLDTQYF | TGTGCCAGCAGCCGCGTCCCCGGACTAGCGGGGTTAGATACGCAGTATTTT
TRBJ2-7 | TRBV7-2 | NA | NA | CASSVILTGYEQYF | TGTGCCAGCAGCGTCATTCTAACCGGTTACGAGCAGTACTTC
TRBJ2-3 | TRBV29-1 | NA | NA | CSVAGTDKASTDTQYF | TGCAGCGTTGCGGGAACAGACAAAGCTAGCACAGATACGCAGTATTTT
TRBJ1-2 | TRBV10-3 | NA | TRBD1 | CAISATTGGLYGYTF | TGTGCCATCAGTGCTACGACAGGGGGCCTCTATGGCTACACCTTC
TRBJ1-6 | TRBV19 | NA | NA | CASTGTGSSPLHF | TGTGCCAGTACAGGGACTGGTAGTTCACCCCTCCACTTT